This entry concerns a single T cell receptor (beta chain). The entry originates in a study of control samples from healthy donors and cancer patients. Assay used: immunoSEQ multiplex PCR; TCRdb lists only in-frame clones, some missing. This table has some 120,000 clones, about 93% appearing once. The germline gives CDR1 SEHNR, CDR2 FQNEAQ (reference sequence). The CDR3 sequence is 13 residues long. Trimming shortened V by 5 bases and J by 3 bases, and 10 bases separated the two germline ends. The chain employs TRBV7-9 and TRBJ1-1; tentatively, D is TRBD1 (5 bases). The sequenced material came from blood. This receptor was identified in a man aged 18-30 years in good health. CDR3 sequence (DNA): TGTGCCAGCAGCGTAATGGGGGACACTGAAGCTTTCTTT. Amino acids: CASSVMGDTEAFF.